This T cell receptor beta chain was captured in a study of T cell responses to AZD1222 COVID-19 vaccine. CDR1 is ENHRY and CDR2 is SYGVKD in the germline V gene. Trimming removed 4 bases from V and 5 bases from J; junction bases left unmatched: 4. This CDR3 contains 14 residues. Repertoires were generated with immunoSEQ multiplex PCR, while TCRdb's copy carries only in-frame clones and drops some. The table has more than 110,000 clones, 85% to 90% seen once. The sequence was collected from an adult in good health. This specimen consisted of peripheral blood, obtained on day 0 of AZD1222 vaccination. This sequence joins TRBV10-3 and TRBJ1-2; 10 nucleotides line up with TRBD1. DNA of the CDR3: TGTGCCATCAGTGGGGACAGGGGAGGATATGGCTACACCTTC. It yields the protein CAISGDRGGYGYTF.